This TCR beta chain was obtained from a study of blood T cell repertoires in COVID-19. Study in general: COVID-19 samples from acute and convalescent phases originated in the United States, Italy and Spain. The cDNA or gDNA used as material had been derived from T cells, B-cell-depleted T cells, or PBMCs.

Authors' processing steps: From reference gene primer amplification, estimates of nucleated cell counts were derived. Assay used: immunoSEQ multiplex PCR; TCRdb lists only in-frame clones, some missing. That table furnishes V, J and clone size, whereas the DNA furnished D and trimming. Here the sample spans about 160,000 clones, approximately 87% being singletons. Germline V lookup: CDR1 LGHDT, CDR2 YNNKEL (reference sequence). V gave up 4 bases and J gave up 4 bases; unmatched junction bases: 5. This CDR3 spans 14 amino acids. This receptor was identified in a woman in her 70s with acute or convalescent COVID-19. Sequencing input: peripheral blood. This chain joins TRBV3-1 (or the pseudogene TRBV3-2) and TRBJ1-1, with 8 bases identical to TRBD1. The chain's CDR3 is CASSPTGGVTEAFF. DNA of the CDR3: TGTGCCAGCAGCCCTACAGGGGGGGTCACTGAAGCTTTCTTT.